The T cell receptor beta chain under discussion was sequenced for a study of glioma-infiltrating T cells. In the case of this clonotype: A much larger clone lies one base from this, so it may be a read error.

The V end was cut by 5 bases, the J end by 9 bases, with 17 bases between. CDR3 size: 14 residues. Per the germline V gene, CDR1 is MNHEY and CDR2 is SVGAGI. Using RNA template, CDR3s of TCR alpha and beta were amplified with iRepertoire arm-PCR. One-step reverse transcription and amplification started from approximately 100-400 ng of tissue mRNA or PBMC total RNA. TCRdb re-called the multiplex PCR reads with MiXCR, one entry per CDR3 protein. This sample yields 300,000 to 450,000 distinct CDR3 sequences, of which 41% are seen a single time; more than 10% belongs to the top ten. This clonotype was sampled from a human donor with low-grade glioma or glioblastoma, undergoing nonglioma brain surgery, or in good health (not recorded which). The sample consisted of glioma tissue, nonneoplastic brain tissue, or PBMCs (not recorded which). The V gene is TRBV6-5, the J gene TRBJ2-4, with D perhaps being TRBD1 or TRBD2 (5 bases each). Here the CDR3 DNA reads TGTGCCAGCAGTATAGCGTCTCGGGACGGCATTCAGTACTTC. The encoded protein is CASSIASRDGIQYF.